This T cell receptor (beta chain) was sequenced for a study of blood T cell repertoires in COVID-19 (dated by TCRdb to about 2020). Context from the whole study: The collaborator samples originated in the United States, Italy and Spain and spanned the acute and convalescent phases of COVID-19. The sample metadata nearly always contained a de-identified subject ID, COVID-19 status, age in years and sex. Where available, HLA class I and class II types were obtained from metadata supplied by the sample provider rather than from assay-based typing. The material from the prospective study consisted of cDNA or gDNA derived from T cells, B-cell-depleted T cells, or PBMCs. Samples were obtained from the ongoing ImmuneRACE study (first 160 participants) and from 1,254 subjects provided by 6 global collaborators. The repertoires were made available in a free public database intended to serve as a resource for research on the immune response to SARS-CoV-2. Subjects who had been exposed to COVID-19, were actively infected with it, or had recovered from it provided the deeply sampled blood TCRbeta repertoires that made up the dataset. Study-level results and caveats: The quantity of clinical and demographic metadata differed by source and by participant and was supplied without curation.

The germline V gene gives CDR1 as SGHTA and CDR2 as FQGNSA. Its CDR3 holds 17 amino acids, cysteine through phenylalanine. The retained sequence is limited to the CDR3, 51 bases, with the frame set at the first base. Compared with germline, V lacks 5 bases and J lacks 0 bases; bases without a gene match: 4. Details on this clone: Which antigen it targets is not known. The input lacks base qualities; no much larger clone sits a single base away.

Whole blood was collected in K2EDTA tubes by collaborating institutions according to the institutions' own protocols. For TCRbeta analysis, collaborators shipped samples in one of three forms: frozen whole blood, isolated PBMCs, or DNA extracted from either of those sample types. TCRbeta CDR3 regions were amplified from genomic DNA by means of the immunoSEQ Assay, a bias-controlled multiplex PCR. Turning to the authors' computational methods: The number of nucleated cells in each sample was estimated by amplification of reference gene primers within the assay. Sequence reads were collapsed and filtered to measure the absolute abundance of every unique TCRbeta CDR3 rearrangement. Productive Simpson clonality was computed per sample as the square root of Simpson's diversity index over productive rearrangements. This immuneACCESS table, as held by TCRdb, lists in-frame sequences with V and J called but not all clones. Of the missing ones, under half trace to an unresolved V gene in checked studies; the others have no known cause. V, J and clone size were drawn from that table, and D and trimming were deduced from the DNA. Here the sample has roughly 150,000 clones; 83% occur a single time. The top ten clonotypes cover 2% to 2.5% of the sample.

The chain was built from TRBV7-2 and TRBJ2-5, and 15 junction bases match TRBD2. This sequence was found in a woman older than 75 with acute or convalescent COVID-19. Sequencing input: peripheral blood. The DNA reads TGTGCCAGCAGCCTAGGGACTAGCGGGAGGTACCAAGAGACCCAGTACTTC. It is translated as CASSLGTSGRYQETQYF.